This T cell receptor (beta chain) was sequenced for a study of regulatory T cells in long-lasting Graves disease. Specified time point: persistent/refractory GD, antithyroid drugs over 5 years with positive TRAb. The authors made the TCR library using RNA they extracted from PBMCs. V was clipped by 6 bases and J by 4 bases, with 7 bases between them. There are 12 residues in the CDR3. Germline values: CDR1 MGHDK, CDR2 SYGVNS. This clonotype came up many times. What it binds is unknown. Construction of the TCR beta libraries employed iRepertoire HTBI primers in conjunction with Arm-PCR of CDR3 regions. TCRdb reprocessed the multiplex PCR reads with MiXCR, giving one entry per CDR3 protein. The sample contains some 300,000 distinct CDR3 sequences, around 20% of which appear only once. Study conclusions and caveats: Lower TCR diversity was seen in persistent Graves' patients than in newly diagnosed ones. Among persistent patients, a larger number of public clonotypes were shared (about 3,000) than among newly diagnosed patients (966).

The receptor was derived from a female donor with Graves disease. The chain links TRBV25-1 to TRBJ1-5; D might be TRBD1 (5 bases). This specimen was peripheral blood mononuclear cells (PBMCs), taken when the disease was refractory, from a patient treated with antithyroid drugs. In nucleotides, the CDR3 is TGTGCCAGCAGCGAGGGGAATCAGCCCCAGCATTTT. The encoded protein is CASSEGNQPQHF. The whole variable domain, filled in from reference TRBV25-1 and TRBJ1-5, reads EADIYQTPRYLVIGTGKKITLECSQTMGHDKMYWYQQDPGMELHLIHYSYGVNSTEKGDLSSESTVSRIRTEHFPLTLESARPSHTSQYLCASSEGNQPQHFGDGTRLSIL.